Below are 23 T cell receptor beta chains sequenced from a single sample in a study of response to subunit inactivated influenza vaccine. TCRdb called the RT-PCR reads again in MiXCR, with one record for every CDR3 protein. The sample holds about 500,000 distinct CDR3 sequences, about 17% seen once. Source: CD4+ T cells sorted from PBMCs, taken 23 to 25 months after vaccination. The receptor set was obtained from a man in his fifties or sixties who received an inactivated influenza vaccine.

This clonotype has only a few counts. The rearrangement joins TRBV7-9 to TRBJ1-5; TRBD1 matches at 10 bases. Germline CDR1 reads SEHNR; CDR2 reads FQNEAQ (reference sequence). This CDR3 spans 15 amino acids. V shed 5 bases, J shed 7 bases, and the junction held 8 bases outside the gene matches. This CDR3 is CASSRGGQGKQPQHF. The CDR3, as DNA: TGTGCCAGCAGCCGGGGGGGACAGGGGAAACAGCCCCAGCATTTT.

The chain has TRBV20-1 and TRBJ2-2; no reliable D call. The length of the CDR3 is 12 residues. V dropped 5 bases and J dropped 7 bases, with 11 bases sitting between them. The germline gives CDR1 DFQATT, CDR2 SNEGSKA (reference sequence). CDR3 nucleotide sequence: TGCAGTGCTCAATCCTCGCTCGGGGAGCTGTTTTTT. Translating gives CSAQSSLGELFF.

V usage is TRBV9 and J usage is TRBJ2-3; TRBD2 matches at 11 bases. The ends lost 0 bases at V and 4 bases at J; junction bases unmatched: 7. CDR1 and CDR2 from the germline V gene are SGDLS and YYNGEE. CDR3 size: 17 residues. The chain's CDR3 is CASSVGLAGSMADTQYF. CDR3 coding DNA: TGTGCCAGCAGCGTAGGACTAGCGGGGTCCATGGCAGATACGCAGTATTTT.

A few counts support this clonotype. The chain joins TRBV7-2 to TRBJ1-1; tentative D call: TRBD1 (5 bases). Germline V lookup: CDR1 SGHTA, CDR2 FQGNSA. Trimming stripped 0 bases from V and 4 bases from J, with 12 bases between. The CDR3 runs to 15 residues. The CDR3 spells CASSLAGGAGTEAFF. The CDR3 nucleotides read TGTGCCAGCAGCTTAGCTGGGGGTGCGGGCACTGAAGCTTTCTTT.

This clonotype has a handful of counts. The CDR3 loop reads CASSFAGHQQETQYF. The CDR3 DNA reads as TGTGCCAGCAGCTTTGCTGGACATCAACAAGAGACCCAGTACTTC. V and J are TRBV7-9 and TRBJ2-5; the D gene is possibly TRBD1 (5 bases). V shed 3 bases and J shed 2 bases, with 13 bases lying between them. From germline, CDR1 is SEHNR and CDR2 FQNEAQ (reference sequence). There are 15 residues in the CDR3.

This clonotype was observed at least ten times. The V call is TRBV7-9, the J call TRBJ2-5; perhaps D is TRBD1 or TRBD2 (5 bases each). Germline assignment: CDR1 SEHNR and CDR2 FQNEAQ (reference sequence). Trimming took 5 bases from V and 7 from J, leaving 11 bases between them. The length of the CDR3 is 12 residues. CDR3 sequence: CASSPVGVTQYF. CDR3 coding DNA: TGTGCCAGCAGCCCGGTGGGGGTGACCCAGTACTTC.

J is TRBJ2-1 and V is TRBV20-1, with D maybe TRBD1 (5 bases). Germline V gene lookup returns CDR1 DFQATT and CDR2 SNEGSKA (reference sequence). CDR3 length equals 13 residues. The V end lost 6 bases, the J end lost 0 bases, and 9 bases lay between the germline ends. The CDR3 here is CSAADSSYNEQFF. Written as DNA, the CDR3 is TGCAGTGCGGCAGACAGCTCCTACAATGAGCAGTTCTTC.

Of note for this clonotype: Germline and junction disagree at one end, which may indicate a read error. The chain combines TRBV28 with TRBJ2-7; D may correspond to TRBD1 or TRBD2 (5 bases each). There are 16 residues in the CDR3. CDR1 MDHEN and CDR2 SYDVKM come from the germline V gene. The CDR3 loop reads CTSRARGVGVIGEQYF. CDR3 coding DNA: TGTACCAGCAGGGCCCGGGGAGTCGGTGTTATAGGCGAGCAGTACTTC.

The chain combines TRBV7-8 with TRBJ2-7, with D maybe TRBD1 (5 bases). Germline V CDR1 and CDR2: SGHVS, FQNEAQ. V dropped 0 bases and J dropped 9 bases, with 12 bases sitting between them. This CDR3 is 13 amino acids long. The CDR3 protein is CASSLAQGTGQYF. CDR3 coding DNA: TGTGCCAGCAGCTTAGCTCAGGGTACCGGGCAGTACTTC.

This rearrangement joins TRBV20-1 to TRBJ2-1, with 7 bases that match TRBD1. The V and J ends lost 6 bases and 7 bases, in that order; junction bases with no gene match: 3. Germline V gene sequence: CDR1 DFQATT, CDR2 SNEGSKA (reference sequence). The CDR3 consists of 11 residues. CDR3 sequence reads: CSAAQGNEQFF. Here the CDR3 DNA reads TGCAGTGCGGCACAGGGGAATGAGCAGTTCTTC.

This clonotype was detected many times. This chain connects TRBV7-2 to TRBJ1-2; TRBD1 matches 9 bases. This CDR3 has 14 amino acids. Germline CDR1 reads SGHTA; CDR2 reads FQGNSA. V lost 1 base and J lost 4; bases outside the gene matches: 1. CDR3 nucleotide sequence: TGTGCCAGCAGCTTAGGGACAGGGGTCTATGGCTACACCTTC. This sequence encodes CASSLGTGVYGYTF.

This chain uses TRBV11-1 with TRBJ2-2; TRBD2 aligns across 7 bases. Germline loops: CDR1 SGHAT, CDR2 FQDESV (reference sequence). The CDR3 totals 16 residues. The J segment lost 4 bases and the V segment lost 4 bases, leaving 9 bases of the junction unmatched. The CDR3 DNA sequence: TGTGCCAGCAGCTCGAGGGAGGGGTCGGCCACCGGGGAGCTGTTTTTT. This sequence encodes CASSSREGSATGELFF.

The chain carries TRBV6-2 or TRBV6-3 and TRBJ2-1, with TRBD2 matching 11 bases. Germline V gene data show CDR1 as MNHEY and CDR2 as SVGEGT. The CDR3 runs to 12 residues. Germline trimming cut 3 bases from V and 15 bases from J; bases unmatched to any gene: 4. The CDR3, as DNA: TGTGCCAGCAGTTATAGCGGGAGGGCGCCGTTCTTC. Protein sequence: CASSYSGRAPFF.

The rearrangement links TRBV7-9 to TRBJ1-2, with D unclear. Between the trimmed V and J ends, which lost 1 base and 0 bases, there was a span of 9 bases. The CDR3 length is 15 residues. The germline CDR1 and CDR2 sequences are SEHNR and FQNEAQ (reference sequence). The CDR3 DNA reads as TGTGCCAGCAGCTTAGAGGGATGGACTAACTATGGCTACACCTTC. Encoded protein: CASSLEGWTNYGYTF. Full variable domain (missing parts from reference TRBV7-9 and TRBJ1-2): DTGVSQNPRHKITKRGQNVTFRCDPISEHNRLYWYRQTLGQGPEFLTYFQNEAQLEKSRLLSDRFSAERPKGSFSTLEIQRTEQGDSAMYLCASSLEGWTNYGYTFGSGTRLTVV.

A few counts support this clonotype. The genes are TRBV6-2 or TRBV6-3 and TRBJ2-1, with 8 nucleotides matching TRBD2. The germline gives CDR1 MNHEY, CDR2 SVGEGT. This CDR3 contains 14 residues. The trim removed 4 bases at V and 5 bases at J, leaving 4 bases unmatched. The CDR3 bases are TGTGCCAGCAGTTGGGGACTAGGGAACAATGAGCAGTTCTTC. Translating it yields CASSWGLGNNEQFF.

This clonotype was recorded a few times. V usage is TRBV12-3 or TRBV12-4 and J usage is TRBJ2-1; TRBD1 agrees at 7 bases. V lost 3 bases and J lost 8; bases outside the gene matches: 4. The length of the CDR3 is 13 residues. The DNA for the CDR3 is TGTGCCAGCAGTTTTACTCAGGGGGATGAGCAGTTCTTC. Translation gives CASSFTQGDEQFF.

This clonotype was picked up a small number of times. V usage is TRBV9 and J usage is TRBJ1-3, with D tentatively TRBD1 (5 bases). The CDR3 extends over 16 amino acids. Germline loops: CDR1 SGDLS, CDR2 YYNGEE. V was cut by 4 bases and J by 0 bases, with 14 bases left in between. The DNA of the CDR3 is TGTGCCAGCAGCTCTCCCGGGGACTACTCTGGAAACACCATATATTTT. Protein: CASSSPGDYSGNTIYF.

The table lists this clonotype with a few counts. V is TRBV4-2 and J is TRBJ1-1, with 7 bases lining up with TRBD1. J was trimmed by 0 bases and V by 0 bases; bases with no gene match: 10. The CDR3 is made up of 18 amino acids. Germline V gene sequence: CDR1 LGHNA, CDR2 YNFKEQ. CDR3 DNA sequence: TGTGCCAGCAGCCAAGATCTCAGAGGGGGCCCGATGAACACTGAAGCTTTCTTT. Translating gives CASSQDLRGGPMNTEAFF.

This sequence joins TRBV12-3 or TRBV12-4 and TRBJ2-3; 9 bases fit TRBD1. J was trimmed by 2 bases and V by 1 base; bases with no gene match: 1. The CDR3 runs 15 residues. The CDR3 region has the DNA TGTGCCAGCAGTTTAGGGGACAGGGACACAGATACGCAGTATTTT. Its protein product is CASSLGDRDTDTQYF.

This clonotype was picked up a small number of times. This chain uses TRBV12-5 with TRBJ1-6; tentative D call: TRBD1 (6 bases). Germline lookup yields CDR1 LGHNT and CDR2 FRNRAP. CDR3 length equals 18 residues. CDR3 DNA sequence: TGTGCGCACCAAGCCGGGGGGGGCGTTAGCTCCTATAATTCACCCCTCCACTTT. Translation: CAHQAGGGVSSYNSPLHF.

The chain couples TRBV5-1 to TRBJ2-3; possibly TRBD1 or TRBD2 for D (5 bases each). Deletions cut 6 bases from V and 3 bases from J, with 14 bases between. Germline V gene sequence: CDR1 SGHRS, CDR2 YFSETQ. The CDR3 consists of 14 residues. The CDR3, as DNA: TGCGCCAGCACCTCCGGGGCAGGGACAGATACGCAGTATTTT. It codes for CASTSGAGTDTQYF.

CDR3 amino acids: CASSLSGTGGGEQYF. The CDR3 nucleotides are TGTGCCAGCAGCTTAAGCGGGACAGGGGGTGGCGAGCAGTACTTC. The gene calls are TRBV7-9 and TRBJ2-7, with 11 bases matching TRBD1. The CDR3 is 15 amino acids. CDR1 and CDR2 (germline): SEHNR, FQNEAQ (reference sequence). The junction had 6 bases not matched to a gene; V was cut back by 2 bases and J by 6 bases.

This clonotype has a handful of counts. The chain employs TRBV29-1 and TRBJ2-1, with TRBD2 matching over 10 bases. The germline gives CDR1 SQVTM, CDR2 ANQGSEA. The V and J ends lost 2 bases and 2 bases, in that order; junction bases with no gene match: 6. CDR3 length equals 16 residues. CDR3 in DNA: TGCAGCGTTGAATCGGCTAGCGGGAGCACCTACAATGAGCAGTTCTTC. The encoded protein is CSVESASGSTYNEQFF.